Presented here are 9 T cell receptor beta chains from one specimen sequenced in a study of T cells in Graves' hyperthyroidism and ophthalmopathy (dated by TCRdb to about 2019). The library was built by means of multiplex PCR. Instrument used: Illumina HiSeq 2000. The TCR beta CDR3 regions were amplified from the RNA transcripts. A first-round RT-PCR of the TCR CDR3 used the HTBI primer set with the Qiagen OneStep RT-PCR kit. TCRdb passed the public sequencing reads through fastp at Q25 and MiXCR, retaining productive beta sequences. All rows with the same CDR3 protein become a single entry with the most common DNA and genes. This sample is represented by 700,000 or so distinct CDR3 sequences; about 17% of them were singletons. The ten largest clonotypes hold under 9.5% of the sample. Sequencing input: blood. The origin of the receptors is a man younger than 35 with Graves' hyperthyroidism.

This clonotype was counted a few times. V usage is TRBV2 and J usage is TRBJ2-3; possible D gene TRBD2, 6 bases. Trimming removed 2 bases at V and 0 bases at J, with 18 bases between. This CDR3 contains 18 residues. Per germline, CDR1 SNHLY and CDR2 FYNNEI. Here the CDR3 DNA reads TGTGCCAGCAGTGAAAGCTTGAGGGCTAGCGTAAGCACAGATACGCAGTATTTT. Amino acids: CASSESLRASVSTDTQYF.

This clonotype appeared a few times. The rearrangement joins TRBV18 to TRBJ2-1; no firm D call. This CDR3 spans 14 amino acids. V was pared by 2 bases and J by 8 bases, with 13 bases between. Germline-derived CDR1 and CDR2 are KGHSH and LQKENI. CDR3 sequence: CASSPGFEVDEQFF. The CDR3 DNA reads TGTGCCAGCTCACCAGGGTTCGAAGTGGATGAGCAGTTCTTC.

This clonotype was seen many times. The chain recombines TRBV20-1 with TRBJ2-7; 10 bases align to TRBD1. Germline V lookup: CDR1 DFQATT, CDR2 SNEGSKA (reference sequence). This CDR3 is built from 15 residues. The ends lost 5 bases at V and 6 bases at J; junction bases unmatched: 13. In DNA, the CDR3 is TGCAGTGCTCCAACCTCGCGGGACAGGGGTTTCGAGCAGTACTTC. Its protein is CSAPTSRDRGFEQYF.

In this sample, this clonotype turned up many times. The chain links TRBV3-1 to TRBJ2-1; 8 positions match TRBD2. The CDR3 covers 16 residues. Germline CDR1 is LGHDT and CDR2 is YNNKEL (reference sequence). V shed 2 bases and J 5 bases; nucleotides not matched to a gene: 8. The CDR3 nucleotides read TGTGCCAGCAGCCAATCCGGGACTAGACCTAACAATGAGCAGTTCTTC. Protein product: CASSQSGTRPNNEQFF.

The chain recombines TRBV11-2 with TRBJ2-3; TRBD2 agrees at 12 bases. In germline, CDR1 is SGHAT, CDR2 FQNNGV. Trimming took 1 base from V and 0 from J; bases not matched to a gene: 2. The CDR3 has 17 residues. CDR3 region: CASSLGTSGASTDTQYF. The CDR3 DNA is TGTGCCAGCAGCTTAGGGACTAGCGGGGCTAGCACAGATACGCAGTATTTT.

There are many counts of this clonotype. CDR3 DNA sequence: TGTGCCAGCAGCCAGACAGGGGCTGGGGAGCTGTTTTTT. It yields the protein CASSQTGAGELFF. This chain joins TRBV4-2 and TRBJ2-2; 8 bases fit TRBD1. Germline-derived CDR1 and CDR2 are LGHNA and YNFKEQ. V was pared by 3 bases and J by 8 bases, with 2 bases of the junction left unmatched. CDR3 length: 13 residues.

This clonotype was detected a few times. CDR3 in amino acids: CASSPPADRGLRTSPQFF. The CDR3 DNA reads TGTGCCAGCTCACCACCAGCCGACAGGGGGCTCCGGACAAGTCCGCAGTTCTTC. The chain couples TRBV18 to TRBJ2-1; TRBD1 agrees at 10 bases. Germline values: CDR1 KGHSH, CDR2 LQKENI. The junction had 17 bases not matched to a gene; V was cut back by 0 bases and J by 12 bases. The CDR3 consists of 18 residues. The full variable domain, completed using reference TRBV18 and TRBJ2-1, is NAGVMQNPRHLVRRRGQEARLRCSPMKGHSHVYWYRQLPEEGLKFMVYLQKENIIDESGMPKERFSAEFPKEGPSILRIQQVVRGDSAAYFCASSPPADRGLRTSPQFFGPGTRLTVL.

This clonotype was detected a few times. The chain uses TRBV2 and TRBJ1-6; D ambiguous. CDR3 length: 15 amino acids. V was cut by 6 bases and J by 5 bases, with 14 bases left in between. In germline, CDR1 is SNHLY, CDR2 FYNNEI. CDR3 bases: TGTGCCAGCAGACCATTAGCGGGGAATAATTCACCCCTCCACTTT. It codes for CASRPLAGNNSPLHF.

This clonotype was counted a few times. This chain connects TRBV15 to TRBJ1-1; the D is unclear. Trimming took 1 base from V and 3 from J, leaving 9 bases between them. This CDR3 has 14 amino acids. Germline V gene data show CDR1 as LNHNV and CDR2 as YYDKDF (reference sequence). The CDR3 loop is CATSRGDSHTEAFF. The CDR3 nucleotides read TGTGCCACCAGCAGAGGGGATTCCCACACTGAAGCTTTCTTT.